A single sample is the source of the 14 T cell receptor beta chains below, sequenced in a study of T cell repertoires in cytomegalovirus infection. TCRdb re-called the reads through MiXCR, storing one row per CDR3 protein. Of hundreds of thousands of distinct CDR3 sequences listed, approximately 30% are singletons. No antigen is known for these receptors. The specimen was cultured CD8+ T cells from PBMCs, collected from culture after CMV antigen stimulation. These receptors were obtained from a human donor in good health (CMV status not recorded). Some clones in this sample may be carry-over from other donors' samples.

The chain links TRBV6-5 to TRBJ2-2; D is unclear. The CDR3 is made up of 14 amino acids. Germline CDR1 is MNHEY and CDR2 is SVGAGI. Trimming took 0 bases from V and 7 from J, leaving 9 bases between them. CDR3 amino acids: CASSYSNPGGELFF. CDR3 coding DNA: TGTGCCAGCAGTTACTCGAATCCGGGCGGGGAGCTGTTTTTT.

V usage is TRBV7-6 and J usage is TRBJ2-2, with 7 bases lining up with TRBD1. The germline V gene has CDR1 SGHVS and CDR2 FNYEAQ. Trimming took 4 bases from V and 6 from J; bases not matched to a gene: 5. This CDR3 has 14 amino acids. CDR3 sequence (DNA): TGTGCCAGCAGCTCCCGGGACAGCTCCGGGGAGCTGTTTTTT. This encodes CASSSRDSSGELFF.

The chain recombines TRBV2 with TRBJ1-2, with D perhaps matching TRBD1 (6 bases). Germline V CDR1 and CDR2: SNHLY, FYNNEI. This CDR3 contains 16 residues. Trimming pared 10 bases from V and 0 bases from J, leaving 21 bases between. CDR3 region: CAKWEVDGQPNYGYTF. CDR3 nucleotides: TGTGCCAAGTGGGAGGTTGACGGACAGCCTAACTATGGCTACACCTTC.

The chain links TRBV7-8 to TRBJ2-7; D gene unclear. Germline V gene data show CDR1 as SGHVS and CDR2 as FQNEAQ. This CDR3 has 12 residues. CDR3 coding DNA: TGTGTCAGCAGCTTAGTCCCATACGAGCAGTACGTC. It specifies CVSSLVPYEQYV.

This clonotype was seen a few times. This sequence joins TRBV4-1 and TRBJ2-3, with a weak D call TRBD1 (7 bases). From germline, CDR1 is MGHRA and CDR2 YSYEKL. This CDR3 comprises 17 residues. Trimming took off 1 base at V and 6 bases at J, with 20 bases between the two ends. In DNA, the CDR3 is TGCGCCAGCAGCCAAGCTCCAGGGGGGAAACCGGCGGATACGCAGTATTTT. Translation: CASSQAPGGKPADTQYF.

This clonotype has only a few counts. Written as DNA, the CDR3 is TGTGCCAGCAGGCCTCAGGGTTGGAATGAGCAGTTCTTC. Protein: CASRPQGWNEQFF. V and J are TRBV6-5 and TRBJ2-1; TRBD1 might be the D (5 bases). CDR3 length: 13 residues. Trimming pared 6 bases from V and 7 bases from J, leaving 13 bases between. Per the germline V gene, CDR1 is MNHEY and CDR2 is SVGAGI.

Remarks on this clonotype: A much larger clone sits a single nucleotide away, making a read error possible. The genes are TRBV7-6 and TRBJ2-1; 10 nucleotides line up with TRBD2. Germline lookup yields CDR1 SGHVS and CDR2 FNYEAQ. The CDR3 runs 15 residues. This chain's CDR3 is CVSSLGAGGPDEQFF. CDR3 in DNA: TGTGTCAGCAGCTTAGGAGCGGGGGGGCCGGACGAGCAGTTCTTC.

V is TRBV3-1 and J is TRBJ1-5; D call uncertain. The CDR3 is 14 amino acids. V dropped 0 bases and J dropped 5 bases, with 8 bases sitting between them. The germline V gene has CDR1 LGHDT and CDR2 YNNKEL (reference sequence). The CDR3 region is CASSQDSGDQPQHF. The CDR3 DNA reads as TGTGCCAGCAGCCAAGATTCCGGGGATCAGCCCCAGCATTTT.

The rearrangement links TRBV15 to TRBJ2-3; D uncertain. Germline V gives CDR1 LNHNV, CDR2 YYDKDF (reference sequence). V was clipped by 2 bases and J by 0 bases, with 15 bases between them. The CDR3 spans 17 residues. CDR3 DNA: TGTGCCACCAGCAGATCCCGGCGGATAACTAGCACAGATACGCAGTATTTT. The encoded protein is CATSRSRRITSTDTQYF.

This clonotype was counted between two and nine times. The chain employs TRBV6-1 and TRBJ1-5; D unclear. The CDR3 is 15 residues long. CDR1 and CDR2 from the germline V gene are MNHNS and SASEGT. V was clipped by 2 bases and J by 3 bases, with 11 bases between them. CDR3 sequence reads: CASSEWSGLNQPQHF. For the CDR3, the DNA is TGTGCCAGCAGTGAATGGTCAGGACTCAATCAGCCCCAGCATTTT.

The rearrangement links TRBV3-1 to TRBJ2-7; no clear D gene. Trimming took off 0 bases at V and 3 bases at J, with 12 bases between the two ends. Germline assignment: CDR1 LGHDT and CDR2 YNNKEL (reference sequence). The CDR3 contains 15 residues. CDR3 region: CASSQEGSYSYEQYF. The CDR3 region has the DNA TGTGCCAGCAGCCAAGAGGGTTCCTACAGCTACGAGCAGTACTTC.

This clonotype was observed a few times. The chain couples TRBV12-3 or TRBV12-4 to TRBJ2-7; D may correspond to TRBD1 or TRBD2 (5 bases each). Trimming removed 3 bases at V and 3 bases at J, with 18 bases between. The CDR3 has 16 residues. The DNA for the CDR3 is TGTGCCAGCAGTTTCAACGCCGGGACGGAGATCTACGAGCAGTACTTC. The encoded protein is CASSFNAGTEIYEQYF.

This clonotype was observed a single time. The rearrangement joins TRBV4-3 to TRBJ2-5; a possible D gene is TRBD2 (6 bases). This CDR3 spans 15 amino acids. V lost 1 base and J lost 2, with 11 bases in between. Germline values: CDR1 LGHNA, CDR2 YSLEER. The CDR3 DNA reads TGCGCCAGCAGCCAAGCATTAGCGGAACAAGAGACCCAGTACTTC. Amino acid sequence: CASSQALAEQETQYF.

This clonotype was seen more than once but under ten times. The chain has TRBV12-3 or TRBV12-4 and TRBJ2-2; D ambiguous. Trimming stripped 3 bases from V and 6 bases from J, with 8 bases between. CDR3 length: 13 residues. In DNA form, the CDR3 reads TGTGCCAGCAGTTTTGGTAGTCCCGGGGAGCTGTTTTTT. It translates to CASSFGSPGELFF.